The clone carrying this T cell receptor beta chain was counted many times. The entry originates in a study of T cells in Graves' hyperthyroidism and ophthalmopathy. Trimming removed 8 bases at V and 2 bases at J, with 9 bases between. The V gene's germline CDR1 is DFQATT and CDR2 SNEGSKA (reference sequence). CDR3 length: 11 amino acids. It was RNA transcripts that yielded the amplified TCR beta CDR3 regions. When the TCR CDR3 underwent first-round RT-PCR, the HTBI primer set was used. From the multiplex PCR reads, TCRdb called clonotypes with MiXCR, one entry per CDR3 protein. Of 380,000 or so distinct CDR3 sequences listed, about a fifth are singletons.

This clonotype originated in a woman aged 18-29 years with Graves' hyperthyroidism. Sequenced sample: blood. V usage is TRBV20-1 and J usage is TRBJ1-2; no firm D call. CDR3 bases: TGCAGTCCGACAAAAAACTATGGCTACACCTTC. Its translation: CSPTKNYGYTF.